The clone carrying this T cell receptor beta chain was seen only once. The antigen is unknown. PBMCs, the starting material, were the source of sorted CD4+ and CD8+ T cells. The sample comes from a study of CD8+ T cells in alopecia areata. Study results and limitations: Normal skin's resident alphabeta T cells are also sequenced in scalp samples. Clonality exceeded that of normal scalp in lesional scalp, most notably in alopecia totalis/universalis.

It was cDNA, reverse transcribed from extracted RNA, that served as the sequencing template. Libraries were prepared by immunoSEQ multiplex PCR; TCRdb keeps only in-frame clonotypes and omits some of them. The table has roughly 140,000 clones, around 62% seen once. Material: CD8+ T cells sorted from blood. This sequence was found in a human donor in good health.

DNA for the CDR3: TGCAGCGTTGAAGATAGTGAACAGCCCGCTAGCACTGAAGCTTTCTTT. It translates to CSVEDSEQPASTEAFF. The V gene is TRBV29-1, the J gene TRBJ1-1; D call uncertain. Trimming removed 0 bases at V and 4 bases at J, with 18 bases between. Per the germline V gene, CDR1 is SQVTM and CDR2 is ANQGSEA. The CDR3 is made up of 16 amino acids.